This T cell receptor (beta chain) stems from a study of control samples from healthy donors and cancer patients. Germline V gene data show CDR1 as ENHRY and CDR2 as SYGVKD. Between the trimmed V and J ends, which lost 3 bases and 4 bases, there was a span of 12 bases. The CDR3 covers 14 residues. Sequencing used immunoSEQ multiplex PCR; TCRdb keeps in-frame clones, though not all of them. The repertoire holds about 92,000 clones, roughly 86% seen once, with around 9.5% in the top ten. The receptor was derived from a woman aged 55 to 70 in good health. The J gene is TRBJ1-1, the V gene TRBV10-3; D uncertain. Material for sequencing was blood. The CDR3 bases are TGTGCCATCAGTGAAATGGGTGTGGGCACTGAAGCTTTCTTT. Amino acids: CAISEMGVGTEAFF.